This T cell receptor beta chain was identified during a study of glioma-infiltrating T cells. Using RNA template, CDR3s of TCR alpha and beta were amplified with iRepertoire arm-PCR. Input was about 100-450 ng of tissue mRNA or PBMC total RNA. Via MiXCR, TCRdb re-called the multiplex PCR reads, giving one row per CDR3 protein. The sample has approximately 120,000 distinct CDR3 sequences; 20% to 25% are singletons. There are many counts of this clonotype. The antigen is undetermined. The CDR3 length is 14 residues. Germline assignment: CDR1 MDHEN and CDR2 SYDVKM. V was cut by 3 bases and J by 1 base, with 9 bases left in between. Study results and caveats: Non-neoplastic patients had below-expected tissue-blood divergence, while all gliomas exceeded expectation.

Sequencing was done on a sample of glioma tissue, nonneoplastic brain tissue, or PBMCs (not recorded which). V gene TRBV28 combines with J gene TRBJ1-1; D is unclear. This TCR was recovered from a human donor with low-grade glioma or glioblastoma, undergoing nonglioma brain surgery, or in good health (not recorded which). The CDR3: CASSFLWGNTEAFF. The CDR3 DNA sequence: TGTGCCAGCAGTTTCCTTTGGGGGAACACTGAAGCTTTCTTT. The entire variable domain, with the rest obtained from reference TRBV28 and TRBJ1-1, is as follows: DVKVTQSSRYLVKRTGEKVFLECVQDMDHENMFWYRQDPGLGLRLIYFSYDVKMKEKGDIPEGYSVSREKKERFSLILESASTNQTSMYLCASSFLWGNTEAFFGQGTRLTVV.